Given below is one T cell receptor (beta chain) in context. Its antigen is as yet unknown. Trimming cost V 4 bases and J 6 bases; bases outside gene matches: 12. This CDR3 comprises 15 residues. The germline V gene encodes CDR1 SEHNR and CDR2 FQNEAQ (reference sequence). These data belong to a study of T-cell reconstitution after alpha-beta-depleted transplantation in children. Study-level points and caveats: The main origin of T-cell counts and diversity one year after transplant was newly produced T cells. Expanded graft clones, several hundred of them, were reportedly the source of alpha-beta T cells about two months after transplant. Recipient T cells and thymic progenitors that survived gave rise to the high TCRbeta diversity observed at day 60 in some patients.

The TCRbeta library was prepared with unique molecular identifiers. TCRdb reanalysed the PCR reads using MiXCR and keeps one entry per CDR3 protein. This table has under 450,000 distinct CDR3 sequences, under 20% appearing once. This receptor was obtained from a boy in the first two years of life who had a stem cell transplant for Wiskott-Aldrich syndrome, so the T cells may come from the graft donor. The input for sequencing was PBMCs, mostly from graft donor cells, taken 360 days after TCRalphabeta/CD19-depleted stem cell transplant. The rearrangement joins TRBV7-9 to TRBJ2-7; 7 positions agree with TRBD1. The CDR3 DNA is TGTGCCAGCAGCTCTCAATTGACAGGGTCGGGCGAGCAGTACTTC. It translates to CASSSQLTGSGEQYF.